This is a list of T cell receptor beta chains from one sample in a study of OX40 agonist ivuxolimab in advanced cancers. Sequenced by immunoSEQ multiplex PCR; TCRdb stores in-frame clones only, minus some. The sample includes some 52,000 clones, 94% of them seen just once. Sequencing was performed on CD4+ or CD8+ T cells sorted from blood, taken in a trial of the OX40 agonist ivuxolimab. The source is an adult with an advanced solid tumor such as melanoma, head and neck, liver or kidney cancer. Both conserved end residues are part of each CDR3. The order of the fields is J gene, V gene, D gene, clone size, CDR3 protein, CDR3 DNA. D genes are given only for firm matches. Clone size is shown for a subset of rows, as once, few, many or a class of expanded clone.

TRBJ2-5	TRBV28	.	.	CASRKLGGQAQETQYF	TGTGCCAGCAGGAAGCTCGGGGGGCAGGCACAAGAGACCCAGTACTTC
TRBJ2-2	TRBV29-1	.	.	CSVSEADSTGELFF	TGCAGCGTCTCCGAAGCGGACTCCACCGGGGAGCTGTTTTTT
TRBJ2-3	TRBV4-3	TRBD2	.	CASSQAHGTSGRGTDTQYF	TGCGCCAGCAGCCAAGCCCACGGCACTAGCGGGAGAGGCACAGATACGCAGTATTTT
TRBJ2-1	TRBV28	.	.	CASSLSGPSSYNEQFF	TGTGCCAGCAGTTTATCTGGACCTAGCTCCTACAATGAGCAGTTCTTC
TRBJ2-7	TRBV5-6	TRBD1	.	CASSLVTGDHYEQYF	TGTGCCAGCAGCTTGGTCACAGGGGACCACTACGAGCAGTACTTC
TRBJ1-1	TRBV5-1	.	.	CASSLGDMNTEAFF	TGCGCCAGCAGCTTGGGAGACATGAACACTGAAGCTTTCTTT
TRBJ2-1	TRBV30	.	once	CAWSDGFEQFF	TGTGCCTGGAGTGACGGCTTTGAGCAGTTCTTC
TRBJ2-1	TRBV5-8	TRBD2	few	CASSQGLAVNEQFF	TGTGCCAGCAGCCAGGGACTAGCAGTGAATGAGCAGTTCTTC
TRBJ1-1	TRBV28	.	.	CASSLFAGITEAFF	TGTGCCAGCAGTTTATTCGCAGGCATCACTGAAGCTTTCTTT
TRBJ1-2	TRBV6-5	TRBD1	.	CASRYRGFYGYTF	TGTGCCAGCAGATACAGGGGATTCTATGGCTACACCTTC
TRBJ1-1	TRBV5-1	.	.	CASSLSSYTEAFF	TGCGCCAGCAGCTTGAGTAGTTACACTGAAGCTTTCTTT
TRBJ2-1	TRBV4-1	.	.	CASSQDPVPLATPYNEQFF	TGCGCCAGCAGCCAAGATCCCGTTCCCCTAGCCACTCCCTACAATGAGCAGTTCTTC
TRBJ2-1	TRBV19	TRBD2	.	CASSIWGGSSYNEQFF	TGTGCCAGTAGTATTTGGGGGGGGAGCTCCTACAATGAGCAGTTCTTC
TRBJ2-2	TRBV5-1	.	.	CASSTERGSSGTGELFF	TGCGCCAGCAGTACCGAACGGGGCAGTTCAGGCACCGGGGAGCTGTTTTTT
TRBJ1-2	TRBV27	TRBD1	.	CASSGQGNYGYTF	TGTGCCAGCTCTGGACAGGGGAACTATGGCTACACCTTC
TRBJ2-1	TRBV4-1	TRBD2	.	CASSPSGRNEQFF	TGCGCCAGCAGCCCTAGCGGGAGGAATGAGCAGTTCTTC
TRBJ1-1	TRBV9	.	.	CASSVNSMNTEAFF	TGTGCCAGCAGCGTGAACAGCATGAACACTGAAGCTTTCTTT
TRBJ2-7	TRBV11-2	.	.	CASSPSRQSNYEQYF	TGTGCCAGCAGCCCATCCCGACAGTCTAACTACGAGCAGTACTTC
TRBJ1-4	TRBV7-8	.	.	CASYGPETEKLFF	TGTGCCAGCTATGGCCCCGAGACAGAAAAACTGTTTTTT
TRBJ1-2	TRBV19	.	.	CASSPTGLWDYGYTF	TGTGCCAGTAGTCCCACAGGGCTTTGGGACTATGGCTACACCTTC
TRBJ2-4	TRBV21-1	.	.	CASPNREFFALPKNIQYF	TGTGCCAGCCCCAACCGGGAGTTTTTTGCGCTGCCCAAAAACATTCAGTACTTC
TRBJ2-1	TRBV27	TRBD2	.	CASSFTGLAEYNEQFF	TGTGCCAGCAGTTTCACGGGACTAGCGGAGTATAATGAGCAGTTCTTC
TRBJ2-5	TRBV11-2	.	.	CASRGYQETQYF	TGTGCCAGCAGGGGATACCAAGAGACCCAGTACTTC
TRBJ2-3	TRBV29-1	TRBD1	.	CSVYRGDRADTQYF	TGCAGCGTCTACCGGGGGGACAGGGCAGATACGCAGTATTTT
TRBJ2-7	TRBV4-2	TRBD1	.	CASSQEGQLVYEQYF	TGTGCCAGCAGCCAAGAGGGACAGCTTGTCTACGAGCAGTACTTC
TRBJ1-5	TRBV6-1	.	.	CASSEVTEKNQPQHF	TGTGCCAGCAGTGAGGTGACAGAAAAAAATCAGCCCCAGCATTTT
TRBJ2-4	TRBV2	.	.	CASSLTGEGVIEIQYF	TGTGCCAGCAGCCTGACAGGGGAGGGGGTGATCGAAATTCAGTACTTC
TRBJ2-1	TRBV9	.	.	CASSVLESYNEQFF	TGTGCCAGCAGCGTGTTAGAATCCTACAATGAGCAGTTCTTC
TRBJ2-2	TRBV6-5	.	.	CASSFYNTGELFF	TGTGCCAGCAGTTTTTATAACACCGGGGAGCTGTTTTTT
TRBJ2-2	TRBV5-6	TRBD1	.	CASSFPLTGVAGELFF	TGTGCCAGCAGCTTCCCCTTGACAGGGGTCGCCGGGGAGCTGTTTTTT
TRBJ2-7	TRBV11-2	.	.	CASSGPEQYF	TGTGCCAGCAGCGGCCCTGAGCAGTACTTC